The rows below give T cell receptor beta chains drawn from one sample of a study of T cells in Graves' hyperthyroidism and ophthalmopathy. A single record per CDR3 protein comes from TCRdb applying MiXCR to the multiplex PCR reads. The repertoire has around 620,000 distinct CDR3 sequences, 13% to 15% of them found once; the top ten carry roughly 7.7%. Sequenced input: blood. The source is a woman between 18 and 30 years old with Graves' ophthalmopathy. CDR3s include the opening cysteine and the closing phenylalanine or tryptophan. The order of the fields is clone size, J gene, D gene, V gene, CDR3 protein, CDR3 DNA. A D gene is named only where the DNA matches it firmly. Size values are once, few and many counts, or a class for expanded clones, and some rows have none.

abundance: many; j_gene: TRBJ2-1; d_gene: TRBD2; v_gene: TRBV14; CDR3aa: CASSQGSGLAGAYEQFF; CDR3nt: TGTGCCAGCAGCCAAGGTTCCGGACTAGCGGGAGCGTATGAGCAGTTCTTC
abundance: many; j_gene: TRBJ2-1; d_gene: TRBD2; v_gene: TRBV7-8; CDR3aa: CASSVTAGTYNEQFF; CDR3nt: TGTGCCAGCAGCGTTACAGCGGGGACTTACAATGAGCAGTTCTTC
abundance: few; j_gene: TRBJ2-2; d_gene: TRBD1; v_gene: TRBV9; CDR3aa: CASSVDARGTDTGELFF; CDR3nt: TGTGCCAGCAGCGTAGACGCGAGGGGGACAGACACCGGGGAGCTGTTTTTT
abundance: NA; j_gene: TRBJ1-5; d_gene: TRBD1; v_gene: TRBV19; CDR3aa: CASSPGQEHSNQPQHF; CDR3nt: TGTGCCAGTAGTCCCGGACAGGAACACAGCAATCAGCCCCAGCATTTT
abundance: few; j_gene: TRBJ2-2; d_gene: TRBD2; v_gene: TRBV6-4; CDR3aa: CASSDEASGLAGVGELFF; CDR3nt: TGTGCCAGCAGTGACGAGGCCTCCGGACTAGCGGGAGTTGGGGAGCTGTTTTTT
abundance: many; j_gene: TRBJ2-7; d_gene: NA; v_gene: TRBV30; CDR3aa: CAWRKVNEQYF; CDR3nt: TGTGCCTGGAGGAAGGTAAACGAGCAGTACTTC
abundance: many; j_gene: TRBJ2-5; d_gene: NA; v_gene: TRBV11-3; CDR3aa: CASSSDSSGQETQYF; CDR3nt: TGTGCCAGCAGCTCCGATAGTAGTGGGCAAGAGACCCAGTACTTC
abundance: many; j_gene: TRBJ1-2; d_gene: NA; v_gene: TRBV7-9; CDR3aa: CASSLLVWDGYTF; CDR3nt: TGTGCCAGCAGCTTATTAGTATGGGATGGCTACACCTTC
abundance: NA; j_gene: TRBJ1-1; d_gene: NA; v_gene: TRBV5-6; CDR3aa: CASSEGRTEAFF; CDR3nt: TGTGCCAGCAGCGAGGGCAGGACTGAAGCTTTCTTT
abundance: many; j_gene: TRBJ2-1; d_gene: NA; v_gene: TRBV20-1; CDR3aa: CSATDERHRSYNEQFF; CDR3nt: TGCAGTGCTACGGACGAGCGCCACCGTTCCTACAATGAGCAGTTCTTC
abundance: few; j_gene: TRBJ1-2; d_gene: NA; v_gene: TRBV29-1; CDR3aa: CSVEGSAYGYTF; CDR3nt: TGCAGCGTGGAGGGGTCGGCCTATGGCTACACCTTC
abundance: many; j_gene: TRBJ1-2; d_gene: NA; v_gene: TRBV3-1; CDR3aa: CASSQDGQLNGYTF; CDR3nt: TGTGCCAGCAGCCAAGATGGACAGTTAAATGGCTACACCTTC
abundance: many; j_gene: TRBJ1-4; d_gene: NA; v_gene: TRBV13; CDR3aa: CASSSKGGGWEKLFF; CDR3nt: TGTGCCAGCAGCTCAAAGGGTGGAGGTTGGGAAAAACTGTTTTTT
abundance: many; j_gene: TRBJ2-3; d_gene: TRBD1; v_gene: TRBV6-1; CDR3aa: CASSTTGLGADTQYF; CDR3nt: TGTGCCAGCAGTACGACAGGGTTGGGGGCAGATACGCAGTATTTT
abundance: many; j_gene: TRBJ2-1; d_gene: TRBD2; v_gene: TRBV30; CDR3aa: CAWSVELAAYNEQFF; CDR3nt: TGTGCCTGGAGTGTGGAGCTAGCGGCCTACAATGAGCAGTTCTTC
abundance: NA; j_gene: TRBJ2-1; d_gene: NA; v_gene: TRBV9; CDR3aa: CASSVTGGGEQFF; CDR3nt: TGTGCCAGCAGCGTGACCGGAGGGGGTGAGCAGTTCTTC
abundance: many; j_gene: TRBJ2-1; d_gene: TRBD1; v_gene: TRBV29-1; CDR3aa: CSVETGGGNEQFF; CDR3nt: TGCAGCGTTGAGACAGGGGGGGGTAATGAGCAGTTCTTC
abundance: NA; j_gene: TRBJ1-6; d_gene: NA; v_gene: TRBV7-9; CDR3aa: CASSRGDRRNSPLHF; CDR3nt: TGTGCCAGCAGCCGGGGTGACCGCCGTAATTCACCCCTCCACTTT
abundance: many; j_gene: TRBJ2-1; d_gene: TRBD1; v_gene: TRBV11-3; CDR3aa: CASSHTGDYNEQFF; CDR3nt: TGTGCCAGCAGTCATACAGGGGACTACAATGAGCAGTTCTTC
abundance: many; j_gene: TRBJ1-2; d_gene: NA; v_gene: TRBV20-1; CDR3aa: CSANHPGDYGYTF; CDR3nt: TGCAGTGCTAATCACCCAGGGGACTATGGCTACACCTTC
abundance: many; j_gene: TRBJ2-7; d_gene: TRBD1; v_gene: TRBV5-1; CDR3aa: CASSSVNRGQDEQYF; CDR3nt: TGCGCCAGCAGCTCCGTCAACAGGGGGCAGGACGAGCAGTACTTC
abundance: many; j_gene: TRBJ1-2; d_gene: TRBD1; v_gene: TRBV28; CDR3aa: CASSLGQGDYGYTF; CDR3nt: TGTGCCAGCAGTCTCGGACAGGGGGACTATGGCTACACCTTC
abundance: NA; j_gene: TRBJ2-5; d_gene: NA; v_gene: TRBV6-6; CDR3aa: CASSYSDSPTSLGTQYF; CDR3nt: TGTGCCAGCAGTTACTCCGACAGCCCTACATCCCTGGGGACCCAGTACTTC
abundance: NA; j_gene: TRBJ1-4; d_gene: NA; v_gene: TRBV2; CDR3aa: CAGWQGVEKLFF; CDR3nt: TGTGCCGGGTGGCAGGGTGTGGAAAAACTGTTTTTT
abundance: NA; j_gene: TRBJ2-5; d_gene: NA; v_gene: TRBV24-1; CDR3aa: CATSVGLETQYF; CDR3nt: TGTGCCACCAGTGTCGGGTTGGAGACCCAGTACTTC
abundance: NA; j_gene: TRBJ2-1; d_gene: TRBD2; v_gene: TRBV20-1; CDR3aa: CSARPGRPNEQFF; CDR3nt: TGCAGTGCTAGGCCCGGGAGGCCGAATGAGCAGTTCTTC
abundance: many; j_gene: TRBJ2-3; d_gene: NA; v_gene: TRBV10-2; CDR3aa: CASSEQRHTDTQYF; CDR3nt: TGCGCCAGCAGTGAACAGCGGCACACAGATACGCAGTATTTT
abundance: many; j_gene: TRBJ2-5; d_gene: TRBD1; v_gene: TRBV20-1; CDR3aa: CSAREPGDRRETQYF; CDR3nt: TGCAGTGCTAGAGAACCCGGGGACAGACGAGAGACCCAGTACTTC
abundance: few; j_gene: TRBJ2-7; d_gene: NA; v_gene: TRBV4-1; CDR3aa: CASSQALSDEQYF; CDR3nt: TGCGCCAGCAGCCAGGCCCTTTCTGACGAGCAGTACTTC
abundance: few; j_gene: TRBJ2-5; d_gene: NA; v_gene: TRBV7-9; CDR3aa: CASSLRSLQETQYF; CDR3nt: TGTGCCAGCAGCTTGCGGAGTTTACAAGAGACCCAGTACTTC
abundance: few; j_gene: TRBJ2-7; d_gene: NA; v_gene: TRBV19; CDR3aa: CASSILMGKGYEQYF; CDR3nt: TGTGCCAGTAGTATTTTAATGGGGAAGGGCTACGAGCAGTACTTC
abundance: many; j_gene: TRBJ1-1; d_gene: NA; v_gene: TRBV12-5; CDR3aa: CASGLGDTEAFF; CDR3nt: TGTGCTAGTGGTTTAGGGGACACTGAAGCTTTCTTT
abundance: many; j_gene: TRBJ1-1; d_gene: NA; v_gene: TRBV20-1; CDR3aa: CSARDSAGNVVNTEAFF; CDR3nt: TGCAGTGCTAGAGATTCGGCAGGGAATGTTGTGAACACTGAAGCTTTCTTT
abundance: many; j_gene: TRBJ2-5; d_gene: NA; v_gene: TRBV28; CDR3aa: CASRRPLGAQETQYF; CDR3nt: TGTGCCAGCAGGAGGCCTCTTGGGGCCCAAGAGACCCAGTACTTC
abundance: NA; j_gene: TRBJ2-3; d_gene: NA; v_gene: TRBV19; CDR3aa: CASRPHTTFTDTQYF; CDR3nt: TGTGCCAGTAGGCCACACACCACCTTCACAGATACGCAGTATTTT
abundance: few; j_gene: TRBJ1-5; d_gene: NA; v_gene: TRBV20-1; CDR3aa: CSARRGGGLEPQHF; CDR3nt: TGCAGTGCTAGAAGGGGGGGAGGGTTAGAGCCCCAGCATTTT
abundance: many; j_gene: TRBJ2-7; d_gene: TRBD2; v_gene: TRBV27; CDR3aa: CASSLRLAAYYEQYF; CDR3nt: TGTGCCAGCAGTTTACGACTAGCGGCATACTACGAGCAGTACTTC
abundance: many; j_gene: TRBJ2-7; d_gene: TRBD1; v_gene: TRBV20-1; CDR3aa: CSARPGQGMREQYF; CDR3nt: TGCAGTGCTAGGCCGGGACAGGGGATGCGCGAGCAGTACTTC
abundance: once; j_gene: TRBJ2-5; d_gene: TRBD2; v_gene: TRBV20-1; CDR3aa: CSAREGGREETQYF; CDR3nt: TGCAGTGCTAGAGAGGGCGGGAGGGAAGAGACCCAGTACTTC
abundance: many; j_gene: TRBJ2-7; d_gene: TRBD1; v_gene: TRBV29-1; CDR3aa: CSVEGRGTGGYEQYF; CDR3nt: TGCAGCGTTGAAGGGCGGGGGACAGGGGGCTACGAGCAGTACTTC
abundance: NA; j_gene: TRBJ2-6; d_gene: NA; v_gene: TRBV6-1; CDR3aa: CASSGTRHAGANVLTF; CDR3nt: TGTGCCAGCAGCGGGACAAGACATGCCGGGGCCAACGTCCTGACTTTC
abundance: many; j_gene: TRBJ1-3; d_gene: NA; v_gene: TRBV7-6; CDR3aa: CASSSRDNSGNTIYF; CDR3nt: TGTGCCAGCAGCAGCCGGGACAACTCTGGAAACACCATATATTTT
abundance: few; j_gene: TRBJ1-5; d_gene: NA; v_gene: TRBV6-2/TRBV6-3; CDR3aa: CASSIRDLGAQPQHF; CDR3nt: TGTGCCAGCAGTATTCGGGACCTGGGGGCTCAGCCCCAGCATTTT
abundance: many; j_gene: TRBJ2-7; d_gene: NA; v_gene: TRBV6-2/TRBV6-3; CDR3aa: CASSYVPEYPYEQYF; CDR3nt: TGTGCCAGCAGTTACGTGCCAGAATATCCCTACGAGCAGTACTTC
abundance: NA; j_gene: TRBJ2-7; d_gene: TRBD2; v_gene: TRBV6-5; CDR3aa: CASSYSEWEGYEQYF; CDR3nt: TGTGCCAGCAGTTACTCCGAGTGGGAGGGGTACGAGCAGTACTTC
abundance: many; j_gene: TRBJ2-7; d_gene: NA; v_gene: TRBV30; CDR3aa: CAWRYSYEQYF; CDR3nt: TGTGCCTGGAGGTATTCCTACGAGCAGTACTTC
abundance: once; j_gene: TRBJ2-2; d_gene: TRBD2; v_gene: TRBV19; CDR3aa: CASSIGLAGDTGELFF; CDR3nt: TGTGCCAGTAGTATCGGACTAGCGGGAGACACCGGGGAGCTGTTTTTT
abundance: many; j_gene: TRBJ2-7; d_gene: NA; v_gene: TRBV13; CDR3aa: CASSFSPPWGTAYEQYF; CDR3nt: TGTGCCAGCAGCTTCTCTCCCCCGTGGGGCACAGCCTACGAGCAGTACTTC
abundance: many; j_gene: TRBJ1-1; d_gene: NA; v_gene: TRBV7-2; CDR3aa: CASSLAGGGVSTEAFF; CDR3nt: TGTGCCAGCAGCTTAGCGGGGGGGGGGGTGAGCACTGAAGCTTTCTTT
abundance: NA; j_gene: TRBJ1-1; d_gene: NA; v_gene: TRBV9; CDR3aa: CASSGTMDGTEAFF; CDR3nt: TGTGCCAGCAGCGGAACCATGGACGGGACTGAAGCTTTCTTT
abundance: NA; j_gene: TRBJ1-6; d_gene: TRBD1; v_gene: TRBV3-1; CDR3aa: CASSPRQGSGPLHF; CDR3nt: TGTGCCAGCAGCCCCCGACAGGGCTCCGGACCCCTCCACTTT
abundance: NA; j_gene: TRBJ2-5; d_gene: NA; v_gene: TRBV29-1; CDR3aa: CSVEDPATGLQETQYF; CDR3nt: TGCAGCGTTGAAGATCCCGCGACAGGATTACAAGAGACCCAGTACTTC
abundance: NA; j_gene: TRBJ2-7; d_gene: NA; v_gene: TRBV10-3; CDR3aa: CATNPGLVEWQYF; CDR3nt: TGTGCCACCAACCCGGGTCTCGTCGAGTGGCAGTACTTC